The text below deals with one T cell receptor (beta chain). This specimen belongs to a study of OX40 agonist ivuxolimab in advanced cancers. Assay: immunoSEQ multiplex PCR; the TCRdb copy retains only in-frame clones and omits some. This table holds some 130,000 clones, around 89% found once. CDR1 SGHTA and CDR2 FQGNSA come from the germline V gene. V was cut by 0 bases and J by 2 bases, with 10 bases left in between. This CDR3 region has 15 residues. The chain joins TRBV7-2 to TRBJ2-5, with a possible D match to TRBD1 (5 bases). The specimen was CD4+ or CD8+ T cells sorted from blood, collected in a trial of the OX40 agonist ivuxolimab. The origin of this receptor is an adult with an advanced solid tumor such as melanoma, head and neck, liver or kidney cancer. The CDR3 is CASSLARTKQETQYF. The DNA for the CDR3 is TGTGCCAGCAGCTTAGCAAGGACAAAACAAGAGACCCAGTACTTC.